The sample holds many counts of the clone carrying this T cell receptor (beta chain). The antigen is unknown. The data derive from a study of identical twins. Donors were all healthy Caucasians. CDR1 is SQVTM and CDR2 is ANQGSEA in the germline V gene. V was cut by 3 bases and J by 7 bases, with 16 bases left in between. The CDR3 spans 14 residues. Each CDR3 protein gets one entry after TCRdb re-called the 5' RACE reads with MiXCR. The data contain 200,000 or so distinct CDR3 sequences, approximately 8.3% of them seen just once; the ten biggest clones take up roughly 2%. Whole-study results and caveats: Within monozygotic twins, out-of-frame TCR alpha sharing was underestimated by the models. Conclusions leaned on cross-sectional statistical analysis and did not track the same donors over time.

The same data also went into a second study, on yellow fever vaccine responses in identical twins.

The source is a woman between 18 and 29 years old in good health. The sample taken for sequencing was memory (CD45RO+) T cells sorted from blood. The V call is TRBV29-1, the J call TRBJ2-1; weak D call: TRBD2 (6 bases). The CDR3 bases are TGCAGCGTTGATAGGCTAGCGACGTCAAATGAGCAGTTCTTC. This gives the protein CSVDRLATSNEQFF.